The text below deals with one T cell receptor beta chain. Its antigen is not identified. UMIs and sample barcodes were carried by the TCR alpha and TCR beta cDNA libraries that 5'RACE produced using constant-segment primers. MiXCR, run by TCRdb on the 5' RACE reads, gives a single entry per CDR3 protein. This sample has 85,000 to 130,000 distinct CDR3 sequences, with roughly 12% found just once. The data derive from a study of T-cell memory formation after mild COVID-19. Study-level results: Clones which contracted sat mainly in CM and EM if CD4+, and in EMRA if CD8+. Contracting clones from day 15 to 85 showed balanced CD4/CD8; later expanders favored CD4+.

The CDR3 covers 13 residues. V lost 2 bases and J lost 5; bases outside the gene matches: 1. Germline values: CDR1 SGHRS, CDR2 YFSETQ. Sequencing was done on a sample of PBMCs or a T cell subset sorted from them (not recorded which). This clonotype was obtained from an adult woman who had mild COVID-19 (a few samples of this study predate the infection). Cell type and time point are not known. This chain connects TRBV5-1 to TRBJ2-1, with 7 bases fitting TRBD1. CDR3 in amino acids: CASSFGTDNEQFF. CDR3 in DNA: TGCGCCAGCAGCTTCGGGACAGACAATGAGCAGTTCTTC.